This entry concerns a single T cell receptor beta chain. Its matching antigen is unknown. The data were obtained in a study of shared clonotypes between healthy human individuals. For the study at large: Researchers assigned three CD4 naive, three CD4 memory, two CD8 naive and one CD8 memory plate to each donor. Points from the study as a whole: In general, naive subsets displayed greater estimated richness than memory subsets did.

Assay: immunoSEQ multiplex PCR; the TCRdb copy retains only in-frame clones and omits some. The profile shows approximately 88,000 clones, roughly three quarters of them singletons. This CDR3 has 14 residues. The ends were cut back, 4 bases at V and 6 bases at J, with 16 bases in the middle. Germline V gene data show CDR1 as SGHDT and CDR2 as YYEEEE. Material for sequencing was memory CD8+ T cells sorted from blood. The subset denotes: CD45RO+ cells pooled with CCR7-negative TemRA cells. This rearrangement joins TRBV5-6 to TRBJ1-1; no reliable D call. The clonotype originates from a young man in good health. The CDR3 loop reads CASSRAPLGSEAFF. The CDR3 nucleotides are TGTGCCAGCAGCCGTGCCCCTCTGGGCTCTGAAGCTTTCTTT. The variable domain in full, completed from reference TRBV5-6 and TRBJ1-1, reads DAGVTQSPTHLIKTRGQQVTLRCSPKSGHDTVSWYQQALGQGPQFIFQYYEEEERQRGNFPDRFSGHQFPNYSSELNVNALLLGDSALYLCASSRAPLGSEAFFGQGTRLTVV.